Shown below are 12 T cell receptor beta chains from a single sample sequenced in a study of OX40 agonist ivuxolimab in advanced cancers. Preparation of the library involved the immunoSEQ multiplex PCR assay. The source is immuneACCESS, and TCRdb retained only in-frame sequences with V and J called. Part of the clones is not carried over; for the studies checked, unresolved V genes explain less than half of this, and the remainder is unexplained. The sample table shows about 62,000 clones, and roughly 85% are seen once. 3.5% to 4% of the sample rests with the top ten. Source: CD4+ or CD8+ T cells sorted from blood, taken in a trial of the OX40 agonist ivuxolimab. The receptors were gathered from an adult with an advanced solid tumor such as melanoma, head and neck, liver or kidney cancer.

The chain recombines TRBV6-1 with TRBJ1-2, with D maybe TRBD1 (5 bases). Trimming cost V 6 bases and J 4 bases, with 12 bases left between them. The CDR3 consists of 13 residues. Germline V gene lookup returns CDR1 MNHNS and CDR2 SASEGT. For the CDR3, the DNA is TGTGCCAGCAGAGAGACAGTCATCTATGGCTACACCTTC. The encoded protein is CASRETVIYGYTF.

The V and J genes are TRBV11-2 and TRBJ1-2, with TRBD1 matching 9 bases. The germline V gene has CDR1 SGHAT and CDR2 FQNNGV. V lost 5 bases and J lost 3; bases outside the gene matches: 10. The CDR3 covers 16 residues. CDR3 protein: CASSPARGQGDYGYTF. For the CDR3, the DNA is TGTGCCAGCAGCCCCGCCCGGGGACAGGGAGACTATGGCTACACCTTC.

The genes are TRBV29-1 and TRBJ2-5; D not certain. Trimming removed 0 bases from V and 5 bases from J, with 10 bases in between. Germline V gene lookup returns CDR1 SQVTM and CDR2 ANQGSEA. The length of the CDR3 is 13 residues. The CDR3 DNA sequence: TGCAGCGTTGAAGAAGTGACACTGGAGACCCAGTACTTC. Translated, it gives CSVEEVTLETQYF.

The chain is built from TRBV2 and TRBJ2-3, with D unresolved. V shed 7 bases and J shed 0 bases, with 11 bases lying between them. CDR3 length: 14 residues. Germline CDR1 reads SNHLY; CDR2 reads FYNNEI. In DNA, the CDR3 is TGTGCCAGCAAAGGGCAACAGAGCACAGATACGCAGTATTTT. Residues: CASKGQQSTDTQYF.

The V call is TRBV30, the J call TRBJ2-3; D ambiguous. This CDR3 contains 17 residues. Trimming stripped 2 bases from V and 0 bases from J, with 18 bases between. Looked up from germline, CDR1 is GTSNPN and CDR2 is SVGIG (reference sequence). This CDR3 is CAWSSTQQPSSTDTQYF. The CDR3 DNA is TGTGCCTGGAGTTCGACTCAACAGCCGTCTAGCACAGATACGCAGTATTTT. Filled out from reference TRBV30 and TRBJ2-3, the complete variable domain reads SQTIHQWPATLVQPVGSPLSLECTVEGTSNPNLYWYRQAAGRGLQLLFYSVGIGQISSEVPQNLSASRPQDRQFILSSKKLLLSDSGFYLCAWSSTQQPSSTDTQYFGPGTRLTVL.

The CDR3 region is CASSWAGNRNEQFF. The CDR3 coding sequence is TGCGCCAGCAGCTGGGCGGGCAACAGGAATGAGCAGTTCTTC. The genes are TRBV5-1 and TRBJ2-1, with D perhaps matching TRBD1 or TRBD2 (5 bases each). Looked up from germline, CDR1 is SGHRS and CDR2 is YFSETQ. CDR3 size: 14 residues. Trimming shortened V by 3 bases and J by 7 bases, and 14 bases separated the two germline ends.

This chain joins TRBV6-1 and TRBJ2-2; D might be TRBD1 (6 bases). The CDR3 length is 15 residues. From germline, CDR1 is MNHNS and CDR2 SASEGT. Trimming left V 8 bases short and J 3 bases short, with 16 bases between. CDR3: CASRLSQGYTGELFF. CDR3 nucleotide sequence: TGTGCCAGCCGCCTGTCGCAGGGGTACACCGGGGAGCTGTTTTTT.

The rearrangement links TRBV27 to TRBJ1-6; 10 bases map to TRBD1. Germline values: CDR1 MNHEY, CDR2 SMNVEV (reference sequence). J lost 10 bases, V lost 6 bases, and 3 bases had no gene match. The CDR3 covers 13 residues. The CDR3 is CASSGTGASPLHF. The CDR3 DNA sequence: TGTGCCAGCAGCGGGACAGGGGCATCACCCCTCCACTTT.

The rearrangement uses TRBV2 and TRBJ2-7; 9 positions agree with TRBD1. CDR1 and CDR2 from the germline V gene are SNHLY and FYNNEI. The CDR3 extends over 15 amino acids. V gave up 5 bases and J gave up 3 bases; unmatched junction bases: 8. The CDR3 sequence: CASSFAQGAVYEQYF. CDR3 DNA sequence: TGTGCCAGCAGTTTTGCACAGGGGGCGGTCTACGAGCAGTACTTC.

This chain links TRBV19 with TRBJ2-3; 7 bases match TRBD2. V trimming: 5 bases; J trimming: 2 bases; junction bases outside the gene matches: 7. Germline V gene data show CDR1 as LNHDA and CDR2 as SQIVND (reference sequence). This CDR3 region has 15 residues. The CDR3 DNA sequence: TGTGCCAGTAGTGGAACCGGGACTAACACAGATACGCAGTATTTT. It translates to CASSGTGTNTDTQYF.

V usage is TRBV6-6 and J usage is TRBJ2-7; no firm D call. V shed 4 bases and J shed 3 bases, with 10 bases lying between them. Germline values: CDR1 MNHNY, CDR2 SVGAGI (reference sequence). The CDR3 spans 13 residues. The CDR3 sequence: CASSSPPGYEQYF. The CDR3 DNA is TGTGCCAGCAGTTCCCCCCCAGGCTACGAGCAGTACTTC.

The V call is TRBV7-3, the J call TRBJ2-3; the match to TRBD2 covers 7 bases. The V gene end was trimmed by 5 bases and the J gene end by 3 bases; junction bases not matched to a gene: 5. The germline gives CDR1 SGHTA, CDR2 FQGTGA. The CDR3 consists of 14 residues. CDR3 nucleotides: TGTGCCAGCAGCCTGACAGCGGGAACAGATACGCAGTATTTT. It is translated as CASSLTAGTDTQYF.